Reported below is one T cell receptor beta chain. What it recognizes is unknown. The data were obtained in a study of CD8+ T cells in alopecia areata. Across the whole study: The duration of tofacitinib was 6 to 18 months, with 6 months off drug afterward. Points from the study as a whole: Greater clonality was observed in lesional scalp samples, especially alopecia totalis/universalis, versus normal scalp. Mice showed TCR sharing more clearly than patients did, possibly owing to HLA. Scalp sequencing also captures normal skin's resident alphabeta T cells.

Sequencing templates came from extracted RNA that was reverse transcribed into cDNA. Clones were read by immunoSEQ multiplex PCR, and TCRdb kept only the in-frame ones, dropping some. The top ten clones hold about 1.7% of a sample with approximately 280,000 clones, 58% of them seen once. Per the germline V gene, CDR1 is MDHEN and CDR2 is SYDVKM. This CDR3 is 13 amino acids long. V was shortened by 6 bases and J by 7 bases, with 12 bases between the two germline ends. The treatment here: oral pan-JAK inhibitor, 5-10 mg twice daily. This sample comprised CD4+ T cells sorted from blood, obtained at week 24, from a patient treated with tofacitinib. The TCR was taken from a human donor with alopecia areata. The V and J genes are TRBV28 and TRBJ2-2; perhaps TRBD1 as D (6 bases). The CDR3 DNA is TGTGCCAGCAGAATACAGGGAATCGGGGAGCTGTTTTTT. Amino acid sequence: CASRIQGIGELFF.